The subject of this entry is one TCR beta chain. Time point in this sample: persistent/refractory GD, antithyroid drugs over 5 years with positive TRAb. RNA from PBMCs was the source of the TCR library. Arm-PCR of CDR3 regions and iRepertoire HTBI primers were the basis on which TCR beta libraries were built. TCRdb reprocessed the multiplex PCR reads with MiXCR, giving one entry per CDR3 protein. The sample carries around 400,000 distinct CDR3 sequences, about 25% recorded once. This sample is drawn from a study of regulatory T cells in long-lasting Graves disease. Sequences were derived from peripheral blood mononuclear cells (PBMCs), sampled when the disease was refractory, from a patient treated with antithyroid drugs. The sequence came from a female donor with Graves disease.

CDR3 amino acids: CASSTRGGGYEQYF. The CDR3 DNA is TGCGCCAGCAGCACGCGAGGAGGGGGGTACGAGCAGTACTTC. The chain joins TRBV5-1 to TRBJ2-7, with D tentatively TRBD1 or TRBD2 (6 bases each). V was clipped by 4 bases and J by 4 bases, with 15 bases between them. The germline V gene has CDR1 SGHRS and CDR2 YFSETQ. This CDR3 has 14 amino acids.